Sequencing of this T cell receptor beta chain was carried out in a study of cytomegalovirus exposure and HLA in healthy donors (dated by TCRdb to 2016 to 2017). Regarding the research as a whole: In an earlier analysis of under 750 of the donors, approximately 300 Gb of sequence data and about 110 million unique TCR beta sequences from about 179 million T cells were reported. Approximately 310 gigabases of sequencing data and approximately 85 million unique TCR sequences were included in an early release covering roughly 600 HLA-typed donors. Of the roughly 400 genotyped donors, over 65% fell in the genetic ancestry cluster associated with self-reported Caucasian donors. The study aimed to test whether cataloging public T cell receptors could reveal signatures of past pathogen exposure. The T cell repertoires of 666 subjects were profiled by immunosequencing and related to cytomegalovirus serostatus. Besides the first cohort of 666 subjects, a separate validation cohort made up of over a hundred different subjects was used. High-throughput TCR immunosequencing, statistical association of individual TCRs with disease status, and machine learning were combined to predict cytomegalovirus infection status. In a later analysis, previously published TCR beta repertoires from several hundred donors were re-analyzed and high-resolution HLA genotyping was added so that TCR occurrence patterns could be studied. The later analysis used no new phenotypic data to find candidate immune exposures, relying instead on TCR beta sequences and their occurrence across donors. An earlier analysis of approximately 640 of the donors applied high-throughput TCR beta sequencing to assess whether each TCR beta V gene segment acted as functional or pseudogenic. Donor age, sex, ethnicity and CMV serostatus were compiled together with the repertoire data. A later genetic analysis took genome-wide SNP genotypes for about 60% of the roughly 670 donors and used that subset as a discovery cohort. All discovery cohort repertoires had been generated on a single sequencing platform. Class I and class II HLA loci were covered by the typing at four-digit resolution. The number of donors typed differed by locus, with roughly 629-640 for A, B, C, DRB1 and DQB1, roughly 550 for DQA1, 600 to 610 for DPA1, and around 450 for DPB1. Because of strong linkage in the cohort, four or five DR-DQ haplotypes were treated as single units for association and clustering. Among a few hundred genotyped donors of the cohort, an average of roughly 240,000 unique TCR beta nucleotide sequences were sequenced per donor, roughly 18% of them non-productive. General study outcomes and caveats: In this cohort, only TCR beta chains were sequenced, and detectable features were limited by the absence of alpha or paired-chain data. Because HLA typing was unavailable for some donors at each locus, only the typed subset was used in association tests. In a later analysis, the rate of TCR association differed among HLA loci, with DRB1 alleles having the most associated TCRs and HLA-C alleles having the fewest. Some IMGT-functional V segments, including TRBV6-2 and TRBV6-3, could not be distinguished by the 87-base-pair reads and were therefore excluded. The presence/absence analyses assumed that sequencing depth was roughly uniform across donors, and that assumption may not be true. It was suggested by the authors that the approach could potentially be generalized to other disease states and immunological phenotypes. The classifier was reported to diagnose cytomegalovirus status with high specificity and sensitivity in both the original cohort and the validation cohort. A later genetic analysis associated a missense DCLRE1C variant with V-gene and J-gene trimming of TCR beta chains, and an independent cohort replicated the association. In vitro tests confirmed that a few of the cytomegalovirus-associated TCR beta chains recognize cytomegalovirus antigens. A group of highly shared sequence variants was considered likely to be a technical artifact of the sequencing pipeline. When HLA alleles, especially DR and DQ, strongly co-occurred, attributing TCR associations to individual alleles was difficult. Most TCR sequences were observed very rarely across donors, whereas some public TCRs were present in many individuals. According to a later analysis, most CMV-associated TCR beta chains appeared to be HLA-restricted, and the HLA associations seemed to be driven largely by CMV exposure. A further reported finding was that TCR beta sequences accurately predicted the HLA-A and HLA-B alleles for most subjects in the first cohort. Linkage disequilibrium might explain the correlated functional status among segregating V segments, but an unknown experimental factor could not be ruled out. Broadly in line with IMGT annotations, most TCR beta V segments showed up in productive rearrangements about 87% or about 30% of the time in an earlier analysis of roughly 590 of the donors. According to a later genetic analysis, donors in an Asian-associated ancestry cluster had fewer N-insertions in productive TCRs than the approximately 610-donor mean. A later analysis found that HLA-associated TCR beta chains were more clonally expanded and had lower generation probabilities than equally common non-associated chains. In a later analysis, several top co-occurrence clusters were reported to appear linked to parvovirus B19, influenza, CMV and Epstein-Barr virus. At a false discovery rate of 0.05, a later analysis linked around 17,000 TCR beta sequences to specific HLA alleles. The earlier analysis of almost 600 of the donors excluded over 15 rarely observed V segments, including chromosome 9 orphons, because counts were too low. The only immune exposure information available for the cohort was CMV serostatus. In the study, about 150 TCR beta chains were listed as associated with cytomegalovirus.

The cohort consisted of 600 to 750 healthy bone marrow donors. At the time of sampling, all cohort members were nominally healthy, though unrecorded immune exposures were likely present. The donor tested CMV seropositive and was one of the 289 seropositive cohort members. A peripheral blood sample was provided by each donor, and peripheral blood mononuclear cells were used for TCR beta sequencing. Genomic DNA was extracted from the blood cell samples with the Qiagen DNeasy Blood Extraction Kit. Library prep was done by the immunoSEQ multiplex PCR assay. For the multiplex PCR, a mixture combining 60 forward primers for TCR Vbeta segments and 13 reverse primers for TCR Jbeta segments was used. The CDR3 region of rearranged TCR beta genes was amplified from genomic DNA with a multiplex PCR assay. The amplified TCR beta libraries were sequenced on the Illumina HiSeq System as 87-base-pair reads. Processing in the source paper ran as follows. In a later analysis, tens of millions of unique TCR beta chains were counted across the approximately 620 repertoires, and about 9.9 million of these chains were shared by at least two donors. Raw reads were error-corrected and collapsed into unique sequences with a nearest-neighbor algorithm that merged closely related sequences to remove PCR and sequencing errors. Alignment of CDR3 sequences to IMGT reference sequences was used to assign V, D and J gene segments. For a sequence to be retained, at least a six-nucleotide match to both a V gene segment and a J gene segment was required. Rearrangements were classified as productive when the CDR3 lacked stop codons and remained in frame with V and J, and all other rearrangements were classified as non-productive. Following IMGT convention, CDR3 was defined as the stretch from the second conserved V-encoded cysteine up to the conserved J-encoded phenylalanine. Sequences without an unambiguous match to a single V gene segment were excluded from the earlier analysis of a few hundred of the donors. In an earlier analysis of 587 of the donors, a V segment was called functional when productive rearrangements were above 56.7%, and segregating when the standard deviation between donors exceeded 5%. To diagnose cytomegalovirus status from the catalog of TCR beta chain sequences, a statistical classification framework was built. V and J gene assignment, in a later analysis, came from comparing TCR nucleotide sequences with IMGT/GENE-DB human TR gene sequences. Using the TCRdist pipeline, a later analysis assigned CDR3 sequences along with most-parsimonious VDJ recombination scenarios. A later analysis defined each TCR beta chain by its CDR3 amino acid sequence plus V-gene family, and excluded reads lacking a unique V-gene family. In a later analysis, a few hundred highly shared, low-generation-probability nucleotide sequences were removed to address suspected cross-contamination and a sequencing artifact. For each public chain, a later analysis derived a clonal expansion index from normalized ranks of inferred template counts within each repertoire. In a later analysis, generation probabilities were computed using a VDJ recombination model fitted to out-of-frame rearrangements, and the results were checked against IGoR. In a later analysis, TCR-TCR, TCR-HLA and TCR-CMV co-occurrence was scored with hypergeometric tests, and a repertoire-size bias correction was applied to TCR pairs. In a later analysis, false discovery rates were estimated by permuting HLA or CMV assignments 20 times. In a later analysis, co-occurring TCRs were grouped using DBSCAN, with TCRdist sequence similarity added in when clustering inside HLA-allele-positive subsets. Repertoires with fewer than 30,000 or more than 120,000 public chains, plus five repertoires with anomalous nucleotide sharing, were excluded from co-occurrence clustering. Held by TCRdb, this immuneACCESS table contains in-frame sequences only and omits some clones. Under half of the omission traces to an unresolved V gene where checked; the cause of the rest is unknown. The V and J calls and clone size are taken from that table; D and trimming were inferred from the DNA. The sample profile shows 90,000 to 140,000 clones; around 76% of them were found once. The top ten hold about 7.5% of the sample.

About this clone itself: Its antigen remains undetermined. No much larger clonotype is one base removed from it; base qualities were not supplied.

The germline V and J ends show losses of 11 bases and 2 bases respectively, and no gene match explains 19 bases of the junction. The CDR3 runs 17 amino acids, cysteine and phenylalanine included. The entry retains the CDR3 DNA only, 51 bases that are in frame from base 1. From a lookup of the germline V gene (reference sequence), CDR1 and CDR2 are SEHNR and FQNEAQ. This chain is built from TRBV7-9 and TRBJ2-3, with TRBD2 matching 7 junction bases. The sample comprised PBMCs. The receptor comes from a man between 40 and 49 years old in good health and CMV-seropositive. The CDR3 region reads CASSVGRGGGPTDTQYF. In nucleotide form, the sequence is TGTGCCTCTAGTGTTGGGAGAGGCGGGGGACCCACAGATACGCAGTATTTT.